This T cell receptor beta chain originates from a study of OX40 agonist ivuxolimab in advanced cancers. Study-level background: Ivuxolimab was an agonistic, fully human IgG2 monoclonal antibody directed against OX40 (CD134), a costimulatory receptor. Patients were allowed to have had prior anti-PD-1, anti-PD-L1 or anti-CTLA-4 therapy, and around 37% of the dose-escalation patients had previously received checkpoint inhibitors. Peripheral TCRbeta sequencing was intended to test whether TCR sequence diversity was altered and clonal T-cell expansion was caused by ivuxolimab. Partial responses occurred in three dose-escalation patients: two with cutaneous melanoma and one with hepatocellular carcinoma. Intravenous ivuxolimab was administered to patients every 2 weeks at six dose levels: 0.01, 0.1, 0.3, 1.5, 3 and 10 mg/kg. The paper covers the monotherapy dose-escalation part of the phase I ivuxolimab trial, which included N of about 56 patients. Of the roughly 50 dose-escalation patients, hepatocellular carcinoma was present in about 19, melanoma in some 15, renal cell carcinoma in 9 and head and neck cancer in 9. The dose-escalation cohort was 82.7% male with a mean age of roughly 60 years, ranging from roughly 20 to 80. Results and caveats for the whole study, not just this receptor: At doses of 0.1 to 3.0 mg/kg, clonal expansion of both CD4+ and CD8+ blood T cells was observed from baseline to week 6. The antigen specificity of the clonally expanded peripheral T cells was not determined. After ivuxolimab, CD8+ T cells had more expanded clones than CD4+ T cells on average. In partial responders in the 0.1-3.0 mg/kg groups, normalized peripheral clonal expansion was found to be among the lowest, especially among CD8+ T cells. Low levels of normalized T-cell clonal expansion were also seen in some patients who did not respond.

Patients with a history of autoimmune disease or receiving systemic immunosuppression were excluded from the trial. Peripheral blood for TCR sequencing was collected from all dose cohorts at baseline, on cycle 4 day 1, and on cycle 7 day 1. Samples came from an open-label, multicenter, first-in-human phase I dose-escalation trial of ivuxolimab. Adults with locally advanced or metastatic head and neck squamous cell, hepatocellular, melanoma or renal cell carcinoma were enrolled in the trial. Before TCR sequencing, CD4+ T cells and CD8+ T cells from peripheral blood were sorted into separate populations. To sequence the TCRbeta CDR3 region, genomic DNA was isolated from the sorted cells. The immunoSEQ Assay was used to sequence the TCRbeta CDR3 regions. As stored in TCRdb, this immuneACCESS dataset retains in-frame rearrangements with V and J assigned. A fraction of the clones does not appear; measured against another copy, unresolved V genes explain less than half of the discrepancy, and the remainder lacks a known reason. The sample table holds some 72,000 clones, of which roughly nine tenths were seen once. The ten largest clones represent 2.5% to 3.5% of the sample.

Concerning this clone itself: The target of this receptor is not known. Base-call qualities are not available, and no considerably larger clone is one nucleotide away.

The receptor's source is an adult with an advanced solid tumor such as melanoma, head and neck, liver or kidney cancer. This specimen consisted of CD4+ or CD8+ T cells sorted from blood, obtained in a trial of the OX40 agonist ivuxolimab.

This receptor has the CDR3 CSVGSVADTRSGNTIYF. The DNA sequence is as follows: TGCAGCGTGGGTTCGGTTGCGGACACGCGCTCTGGAAACACCATATATTTT. The chain employs TRBV29-1 and TRBJ1-3, and the D gene may be TRBD1, 5 bases matching. Including cysteine and phenylalanine, the CDR3 has 17 amino acids. CDR3 DNA only is kept here, 51 bases in frame from base 1. The V and J ends are trimmed by 6 bases and 0 bases, leaving 21 bases between them. The germline V gene yields SQVTM for CDR1 and ANQGSEA for CDR2.